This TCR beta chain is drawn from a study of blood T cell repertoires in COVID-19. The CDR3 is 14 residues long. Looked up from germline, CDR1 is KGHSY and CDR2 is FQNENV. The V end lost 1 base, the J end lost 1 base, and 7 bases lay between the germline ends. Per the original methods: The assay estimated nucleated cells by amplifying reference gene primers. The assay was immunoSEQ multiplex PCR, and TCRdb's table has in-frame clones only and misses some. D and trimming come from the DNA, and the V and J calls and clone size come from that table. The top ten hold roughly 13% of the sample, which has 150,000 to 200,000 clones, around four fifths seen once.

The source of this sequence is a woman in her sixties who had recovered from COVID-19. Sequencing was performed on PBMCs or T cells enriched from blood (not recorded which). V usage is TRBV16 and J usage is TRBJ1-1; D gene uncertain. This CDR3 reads CASSQYSGNTEAFF. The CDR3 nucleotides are TGTGCCAGCAGCCAATATTCCGGGAACACTGAAGCTTTCTTT.